The entry below describes one T cell receptor (beta chain). The assay was immunoSEQ multiplex PCR, and TCRdb's table has in-frame clones only and misses some. The sample contains about 120,000 clones, approximately 92% of which appear only once. The data derive from a study of OX40 agonist ivuxolimab in advanced cancers. This CDR3 contains 12 residues. Per the germline V gene, CDR1 is SGHKS and CDR2 is YYEKEE (reference sequence). Trimming took off 0 bases at V and 7 bases at J, with 5 bases between the two ends. The source is an adult with an advanced solid tumor such as melanoma, head and neck, liver or kidney cancer. The sample in question was CD4+ or CD8+ T cells sorted from blood, obtained in a trial of the OX40 agonist ivuxolimab. J is TRBJ1-5 and V is TRBV5-5; the D is unclear. CDR3 protein: CASSLEGQPQHF. The CDR3 coding sequence is TGTGCCAGCAGCTTGGAGGGCCAGCCCCAGCATTTT.